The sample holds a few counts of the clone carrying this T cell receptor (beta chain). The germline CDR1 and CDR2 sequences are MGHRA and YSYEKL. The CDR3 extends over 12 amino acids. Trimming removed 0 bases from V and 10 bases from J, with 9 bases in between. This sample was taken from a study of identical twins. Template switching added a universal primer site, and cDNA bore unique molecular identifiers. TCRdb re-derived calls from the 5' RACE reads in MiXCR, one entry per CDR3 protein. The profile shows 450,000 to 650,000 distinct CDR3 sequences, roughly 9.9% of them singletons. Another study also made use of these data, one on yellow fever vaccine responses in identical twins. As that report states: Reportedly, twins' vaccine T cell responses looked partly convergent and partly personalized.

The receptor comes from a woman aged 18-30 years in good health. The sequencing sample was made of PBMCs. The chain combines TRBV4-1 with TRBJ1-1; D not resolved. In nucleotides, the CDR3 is TGCGCCAGCAGCCAAGATGGCCTTGGAGCTTTCTTT. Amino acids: CASSQDGLGAFF.